This T cell receptor beta chain was retrieved from a study of T-cell reconstitution after alpha-beta-depleted transplantation in children. A TCRbeta library incorporating unique molecular identifiers was prepared. TCRdb analysed the PCR reads with MiXCR anew, one entry per CDR3 protein. The table has tens of thousands of distinct CDR3 sequences, approximately 7.3% seen once. V dropped 2 bases and J dropped 6 bases, with 17 bases sitting between them. The germline CDR1 and CDR2 sequences are SGDLS and YYNGEE. CDR3 size: 15 residues. This chain links TRBV9 with TRBJ1-2; D might be TRBD1 (5 bases). The sample here was PBMCs from the stem cell graft donor, taken from the stem cell graft. This TCR derives from a human donor who donated a stem cell graft to a child with acute lymphoblastic leukemia. The CDR3 DNA reads as TGTGCCAGCAGCGTGAGTTGGCAGGGTAGCGATGGCTACACCTTC. Translating it yields CASSVSWQGSDGYTF.